This entry describes one T cell receptor (beta chain). The antigen is unknown. This sample is part of a study of cytomegalovirus exposure and HLA in healthy donors. Vbeta (60) and Jbeta (13) primers were used in the PCR. Method: immunoSEQ multiplex PCR; TCRdb's copy keeps in-frame clones and lacks some. The repertoire includes approximately 220,000 clones, 70% to 80% of them detected once, and approximately 1.9% sits in the top ten. Germline V gene data show CDR1 as SGHRS and CDR2 as YFSETQ. J gave up 4 bases and V 2 bases, and 3 bases lay outside the gene matches. CDR3 length: 14 amino acids. General study results and limits: Among TCR beta chains, those listed as cytomegalovirus-associated numbered over 150. Follow-up analysis later connected one missense variant in DCLRE1C with trimming of TCR beta V- and J-genes. On later analysis, the bulk of CMV-associated TCR beta chains appeared to be HLA-restricted.

The chain joins TRBV5-1 to TRBJ2-1; TRBD1 matches at 7 bases. This receptor was identified in a woman between 25 and 40 years old in good health and CMV-seronegative. Source material: PBMCs. The DNA of the CDR3 is TGCGCCAGCAGCTTCCGGGACAGATACAATGAGCAGTTCTTC. Translation gives CASSFRDRYNEQFF. Full variable domain (rest looked up from reference TRBV5-1 and TRBJ2-1): KAGVTQTPRYLIKTRGQQVTLSCSPISGHRSVSWYQQTPGQGLQFLFEYFSETQRNKGNFPGRFSGRQFSNSRSEMNVSTLELGDSALYLCASSFRDRYNEQFFGPGTRLTVL.